This T cell receptor (beta chain) comes out of a study of molecular identifiers for immune sequencing clone quantification. Study summary: Naive CD8 cell RNA, from around 20,000 or 100,000 cells, was split five ways in replicates, with four sequenced.

For this clonotype: Antigen unknown.

TCRdb passed the PCR reads through MiXCR, listing each CDR3 protein once. The sample consists of about 640,000 distinct CDR3 sequences, around 20% of them appearing once. The authors sorted naive CD8 T cells as CD8+CD4-CCR7+CD45RA+. General study points: Jurkat TCR RNA that was spiked in from one cell was reportedly detectable among some 970,000 naive cells. Among effectors, clones above 20 RNA copies held over 97% of molecules; among naive cells, under 1%.

The sequencing input was naive CD8+ T cells from blood, with Jurkat cell RNA spiked in. Regarding subset: FACS-sorted CD8+CD4-CCR7+CD45RA+ naive T cells. This TCR came from a human donor in good health. Some libraries in this study had Jurkat cell RNA spiked in.

The CDR3 sequence is CSARLKVGREQYF. As DNA, the CDR3 is TGCAGTGCCCGACTCAAAGTCGGACGTGAGCAGTACTTC. This chain uses TRBV20-1 with TRBJ2-7; no firm D call. Germline V gene lookup returns CDR1 DFQATT and CDR2 SNEGSKA (reference sequence). V lost 6 bases and J 7 bases, leaving 19 bases between the germline ends. The CDR3 contains 13 residues.